Below, 31 T cell receptor beta chains from the same sample are listed, as sequenced in a study of beta chain features in type 1 diabetes. Study-level findings and limits: When Type 1 diabetes patients were examined, their TCRB CDR3s proved moderately but significantly shorter in all four CD4+ subsets.

The study reverse transcribed the entire isolated RNA, so it sequenced expressed TCRB transcripts. Sequencing was performed with immunoSEQ multiplex PCR; in TCRdb, only in-frame clones are kept and a portion is missing. The sample has fewer than 350,000 clones, 15% seen once; the top ten hold less than 0.02%. These receptors' targets are unknown. Sequencing input: naive CD4+ T cells from blood. The receptors derive from a young man with type 1 diabetes.

The gene calls are TRBV19 and TRBJ2-6; D may be TRBD2 (6 bases). Trimming cost V 6 bases and J 3 bases, with 12 bases left between them. Germline CDR1 and CDR2: LNHDA and SQIVND (reference sequence). The CDR3 loop spans 15 amino acids. The DNA of the CDR3 is TGTGCCAGTAGCTCCCGGGGGTATGGGGCCAACGTCCTGACTTTC. The encoded protein is CASSSRGYGANVLTF.

This sequence joins TRBV6-6 and TRBJ2-7; 7 bases agree with TRBD1. This CDR3 spans 13 amino acids. J lost 5 bases, V lost 6 bases, and 7 bases had no gene match. The germline gives CDR1 MNHNY, CDR2 SVGAGI (reference sequence). As DNA, the CDR3 is TGTGCCAGCAGGCTACAGGGGCACCACGAGCAGTACTTC. Protein sequence: CASRLQGHHEQYF.

The chain recombines TRBV7-9 with TRBJ1-1; D remains unclear. The CDR3 contains 15 residues. Germline V gene data show CDR1 as SEHNR and CDR2 as FQNEAQ (reference sequence). Trimming pared 6 bases from V and 1 base from J, leaving 15 bases between. The CDR3: CASSPGSITNTEAFF. The CDR3 bases are TGTGCCAGCAGTCCGGGGAGTATTACGAACACTGAAGCTTTCTTT. Complete variable domain (other parts from reference TRBV7-9 and TRBJ1-1): DTGVSQNPRHKITKRGQNVTFRCDPISEHNRLYWYRQTLGQGPEFLTYFQNEAQLEKSRLLSDRFSAERPKGSFSTLEIQRTEQGDSAMYLCASSPGSITNTEAFFGQGTRLTVV.

This clone was found a few times. This chain connects TRBV27 to TRBJ1-5; D ambiguous. The germline CDR1 and CDR2 sequences are MNHEY and SMNVEV (reference sequence). The CDR3 is 13 amino acids. V was clipped by 7 bases and J by 1 base, with 8 bases between them. CDR3 region: CASNGWSNQPQHF. The CDR3 DNA is TGTGCCAGCAACGGGTGGAGCAATCAGCCCCAGCATTTT.

This clone was detected only a few times. The V and J genes are TRBV5-5 and TRBJ2-3; D call uncertain. Deletions cut 1 base from V and 4 bases from J, with 13 bases between. The CDR3 totals 15 residues. Germline V CDR1 and CDR2: SGHKS, YYEKEE (reference sequence). This chain's CDR3 is CASSLFIGRADTQYF. DNA for the CDR3: TGTGCCAGCAGCTTGTTTATAGGTCGGGCAGATACGCAGTATTTT.

The chain employs TRBV5-1 and TRBJ2-7, with 10 nucleotides matching TRBD1. J gave up 0 bases and V 5 bases, and 17 bases lay outside the gene matches. Germline V gene sequence: CDR1 SGHRS, CDR2 YFSETQ. The CDR3 consists of 19 residues. The CDR3 sequence: CASSLGGTGVSTFSYEQYF. Here the CDR3 DNA reads TGCGCCAGCAGTCTCGGTGGGACAGGGGTCAGTACTTTCTCCTACGAGCAGTACTTC.

The V call is TRBV5-1, the J call TRBJ2-1; 12 nucleotides match TRBD2. Germline-derived CDR1 and CDR2 are SGHRS and YFSETQ. Trimming removed 4 bases from V and 4 bases from J; junction bases left unmatched: 6. The CDR3 has 16 amino acids. DNA for the CDR3: TGCGCCAGCAGCGCAGTTCTAGCGGGAGGGTACAATGAGCAGTTCTTC. This translates into CASSAVLAGGYNEQFF. Full variable domain (rest looked up from reference TRBV5-1 and TRBJ2-1): KAGVTQTPRYLIKTRGQQVTLSCSPISGHRSVSWYQQTPGQGLQFLFEYFSETQRNKGNFPGRFSGRQFSNSRSEMNVSTLELGDSALYLCASSAVLAGGYNEQFFGPGTRLTVL.

This rearrangement joins TRBV5-1 to TRBJ2-7; tentatively, D is TRBD1 (6 bases). The CDR3 totals 14 residues. Per the germline V gene, CDR1 is SGHRS and CDR2 is YFSETQ. Trimming cost V 0 bases and J 2 bases, with 9 bases left between them. In DNA, the CDR3 is TGCGCCAGCAGCTTGGGTACAGGGACCTACGAGCAGTACTTC. This translates into CASSLGTGTYEQYF.

This clone has a handful of counts. The chain joins TRBV5-1 to TRBJ1-1, with TRBD1 matching 8 bases. With 2 bases clipped from V and 4 bases from J, the junction kept 7 bases outside the gene matches. Germline-derived CDR1 and CDR2 are SGHRS and YFSETQ. This CDR3 has 15 amino acids. The CDR3 reads CASSLGQGGSTEAFF. The CDR3 DNA reads as TGCGCCAGCAGCTTAGGACAGGGTGGATCCACTGAAGCTTTCTTT.

The V call is TRBV30, the J call TRBJ1-4, with D hard to call. V lost 5 bases and J lost 6, with 22 bases in between. Germline lookup yields CDR1 GTSNPN and CDR2 SVGIG (reference sequence). This CDR3 region has 16 residues. The CDR3, as DNA: TGTGCCTGGTTACCCCTAAACAGTTTTTCTGATGAAAAACTGTTTTTT. Translation gives CAWLPLNSFSDEKLFF.

The chain joins TRBV9 to TRBJ2-7; tentative D call: TRBD1 (6 bases). The germline V gene has CDR1 SGDLS and CDR2 YYNGEE. Trimming shortened V by 0 bases and J by 0 bases, and 16 bases separated the two germline ends. The CDR3 runs 17 residues. CDR3 region: CASSVATVGRGSYEQYF. The CDR3 nucleotides are TGTGCCAGCAGCGTAGCTACTGTGGGCAGGGGCTCCTACGAGCAGTACTTC.

This clone was counted a few times. This chain joins TRBV7-9 and TRBJ2-6, with D tentatively TRBD1 (5 bases). The CDR3 runs 16 residues. Trimming cost V 1 base and J 4 bases, with 11 bases left between them. Per the germline V gene, CDR1 is SEHNR and CDR2 is FQNEAQ (reference sequence). The chain's CDR3 is CASSLGMGLGANVLTF. The CDR3 coding sequence is TGTGCCAGCAGCTTAGGTATGGGGCTGGGGGCCAACGTCCTGACTTTC.

In this sample, this clone turned up many times. The chain combines TRBV15 with TRBJ2-5, with D tentatively TRBD2 (5 bases). The CDR3 extends over 13 amino acids. CDR1 and CDR2 (germline): LNHNV, YYDKDF (reference sequence). V dropped 5 bases and J dropped 4 bases, with 11 bases sitting between them. The CDR3 is CATSSSIGETQYF. The CDR3 coding sequence is TGTGCCACCAGCTCTAGCATCGGAGAGACCCAGTACTTC.

V and J are TRBV28 and TRBJ2-7, with a tentative D call TRBD1 (6 bases). Germline CDR1 reads MDHEN; CDR2 reads SYDVKM. V lost 5 bases and J 2 bases, leaving 10 bases between the germline ends. This CDR3 contains 13 residues. For the CDR3, the DNA is TGTGCCAGCAGTCGACAGGTTACCTACGAGCAGTACTTC. Its translation: CASSRQVTYEQYF.

The V gene is TRBV4-1, the J gene TRBJ1-2; D not certain. Trimming cost V 4 bases and J 3 bases, with 15 bases left between them. This CDR3 is built from 15 residues. CDR1 is MGHRA and CDR2 is YSYEKL in the germline V gene. This CDR3 reads CASSRERVLDYGYTF. Written as DNA, the CDR3 is TGCGCCAGCAGCCGCGAGAGGGTCTTGGACTATGGCTACACCTTC.

This clone came up a few times. The V and J genes are TRBV28 and TRBJ1-1; 9 bases align to TRBD1. The J segment lost 5 bases and the V segment lost 6 bases, leaving 7 bases of the junction unmatched. Germline V gene lookup returns CDR1 MDHEN and CDR2 SYDVKM. CDR3 length equals 14 residues. CDR3 protein: CASRSQGAGTEAFF. The CDR3 coding sequence is TGTGCCAGCAGATCACAGGGGGCGGGTACTGAAGCTTTCTTT. Using reference TRBV28 and TRBJ1-1 for the parts outside the CDR3, the full variable domain is DVKVTQSSRYLVKRTGEKVFLECVQDMDHENMFWYRQDPGLGLRLIYFSYDVKMKEKGDIPEGYSVSREKKERFSLILESASTNQTSMYLCASRSQGAGTEAFFGQGTRLTVV.

CDR3 nucleotide sequence: TGTGCCAGCAGTCCTACCCGTGTTAAGGCTTTCTTT. Its protein product is CASSPTRVKAFF. The chain employs TRBV28 and TRBJ1-1; unclear D gene. The CDR3 covers 12 residues. The V end lost 5 bases, the J end lost 11 bases, and 15 bases lay between the germline ends. Germline CDR1 is MDHEN and CDR2 is SYDVKM.

The gene calls are TRBV27 and TRBJ2-2; D perhaps matches TRBD2 (5 bases). Trimming pared 3 bases from V and 13 bases from J, leaving 15 bases between. The CDR3 totals 13 residues. Germline CDR1 is MNHEY and CDR2 is SMNVEV (reference sequence). The CDR3 coding sequence is TGTGCCAGCAGTTTTGGCGGGTCTTATGGGCTGTTTTTT. Residues: CASSFGGSYGLFF.

This clone was seen a few times. The rearrangement uses TRBV28 and TRBJ1-2; 7 nucleotides agree with TRBD1. V lost 6 bases and J lost 4; bases outside the gene matches: 5. CDR3 length: 13 residues. Germline CDR1 is MDHEN and CDR2 is SYDVKM. The CDR3 bases are TGTGCCAGCAGGGGCACAGGGGTCTATGGCTACACCTTC. Translated: CASRGTGVYGYTF.

In its sample, this clone was seen a few times. This chain connects TRBV5-6 to TRBJ2-5, with 9 bases fitting TRBD2. The CDR3 contains 15 residues. Trimming cost V 2 bases and J 5 bases; bases outside gene matches: 7. From germline, CDR1 is SGHDT and CDR2 YYEEEE. The CDR3 DNA reads TGTGCCAGCAGCTTTCGAGCGGGAGGAGGCGAGACCCAGTACTTC. It encodes CASSFRAGGGETQYF.

This chain connects TRBV5-1 to TRBJ2-2, with no clear D. With 4 bases removed from V and 7 bases from J, the gap between germline ends came to 8 bases. Germline CDR1 and CDR2: SGHRS and YFSETQ. The CDR3 extends over 12 amino acids. The CDR3 loop reads CASSPGGGELFF. DNA of the CDR3: TGCGCCAGCAGCCCGGGTGGCGGGGAGCTGTTTTTT. Drawing the rest from reference TRBV5-1 and TRBJ2-2, the complete variable domain is KAGVTQTPRYLIKTRGQQVTLSCSPISGHRSVSWYQQTPGQGLQFLFEYFSETQRNKGNFPGRFSGRQFSNSRSEMNVSTLELGDSALYLCASSPGGGELFFGEGSRLTVL.

A few counts support this clone. The gene calls are TRBV19 and TRBJ2-7, with TRBD1 matching 7 bases. Germline CDR1 and CDR2: LNHDA and SQIVND (reference sequence). V dropped 8 bases and J dropped 3; count of bases not matched to a gene: 10. The CDR3 is 14 amino acids. The CDR3 spells CASSRRDSHYEQYF. As DNA, the CDR3 is TGTGCCAGTTCGCGCCGGGACAGTCACTACGAGCAGTACTTC.

The V gene is TRBV2, the J gene TRBJ1-3; D not resolved. Germline V CDR1 and CDR2: SNHLY, FYNNEI. V was clipped by 5 bases and J by 2 bases, with 7 bases between them. The CDR3 is made up of 13 amino acids. For the CDR3, the DNA is TGTGCCAGCAGTCCTAACCCTGGAAACACCATATATTTT. This codes for CASSPNPGNTIYF.

In this sample, this clone turned up a few times. J is TRBJ1-2 and V is TRBV7-9; D not resolved. The CDR3 covers 15 residues. V lost 7 bases to trimming and J lost 2 bases, with 17 bases between them. From germline, CDR1 is SEHNR and CDR2 FQNEAQ (reference sequence). This CDR3 reads CASNKLEGLNYGYTF. Written as DNA, the CDR3 is TGTGCCAGCAATAAGCTTGAGGGCCTCAACTATGGCTACACCTTC.

The chain recombines TRBV7-8 with TRBJ2-3, with 10 bases matching TRBD2. CDR3 length equals 15 residues. CDR1 is SGHVS, CDR2 FQNEAQ, per germline. V lost 8 bases to trimming and J lost 4 bases; unmatched junction nucleotides: 9. The CDR3 here is CASAKSGRVSDTQYF. The CDR3 nucleotides are TGTGCCAGCGCGAAAAGCGGGAGGGTCTCAGATACGCAGTATTTT.

This clone was recorded a few times. The chain links TRBV18 to TRBJ1-1; 7 bases agree with TRBD1. The CDR3 runs to 15 residues. Germline V gene sequence: CDR1 KGHSH, CDR2 LQKENI. V was pared by 3 bases and J by 2 bases, with 6 bases of the junction left unmatched. Written as DNA, the CDR3 is TGTGCCAGCTCACCGACGACAGGGATAAACACTGAAGCTTTCTTT. As protein: CASSPTTGINTEAFF.

This clone was counted only a few times. This sequence joins TRBV27 and TRBJ2-3; perhaps TRBD2 as D (7 bases). V was trimmed by 1 base and J by 3 bases, leaving 11 bases between them. Per germline, CDR1 MNHEY and CDR2 SMNVEV (reference sequence). The CDR3 length is 15 residues. Written as DNA, the CDR3 is TGTGCCAGCAGTTTATGGGGGGGCGCTACAGATACGCAGTATTTT. Its translation is CASSLWGGATDTQYF.

The chain couples TRBV28 to TRBJ2-7; no clear D gene. This CDR3 contains 13 residues. Germline V gene lookup returns CDR1 MDHEN and CDR2 SYDVKM. Trimming cost V 2 bases and J 9 bases, with 14 bases left between them. DNA of the CDR3: TGTGCCAGCAGTTTAGGGTCCCGGGTGTGGCAGTACTTC. Its protein is CASSLGSRVWQYF.

V usage is TRBV19 and J usage is TRBJ2-1; D not certain. Trimming removed 3 bases at V and 7 bases at J, with 13 bases between. Per the germline V gene, CDR1 is LNHDA and CDR2 is SQIVND (reference sequence). There are 14 residues in the CDR3. The CDR3 region is CASSIPRSRNEQFF. CDR3 DNA sequence: TGTGCCAGTAGTATCCCGCGTTCTCGGAATGAGCAGTTCTTC.

This clone was counted only a few times. The genes are TRBV7-2 and TRBJ2-7; weak D call: TRBD2 (6 bases). The ends were cut back, 1 base at V and 7 bases at J, with 11 bases in the middle. There are 13 residues in the CDR3. The germline V gene encodes CDR1 SGHTA and CDR2 FQGNSA. The CDR3 coding sequence is TGTGCCAGCAGCTTAGTGAGGGGACTTGAGCAGTACTTC. This gives the protein CASSLVRGLEQYF.

This chain links TRBV2 with TRBJ2-3; TRBD2 agrees at 8 bases. Trimming took 6 bases from V and 4 from J; bases not matched to a gene: 9. CDR3 length equals 15 residues. The V gene's germline CDR1 is SNHLY and CDR2 FYNNEI. The CDR3 here is CASRNGLATPDTQYF. The CDR3 bases are TGTGCCAGCAGAAACGGACTAGCTACCCCAGATACGCAGTATTTT.